This record concerns one TCR beta chain sequence. The data are from a study of blood T cell repertoires in COVID-19. Across the study: The United States, Italy and Spain supplied acute and convalescent COVID-19 samples. The cDNA or gDNA used as material had been derived from T cells, B-cell-depleted T cells, or PBMCs.

The protocol was immunoSEQ multiplex PCR, while the TCRdb copy is restricted to in-frame clones and leaves out a portion. The repertoire holds approximately 390,000 clones, with 80% to 90% as singletons. V was shortened by 2 bases and J by 1 base, with 9 bases between the two germline ends. The CDR3 loop spans 13 amino acids. In germline, CDR1 is GTSNPN, CDR2 SVGIG (reference sequence). While infection was still active, Seattle patients were enrolled and then followed longitudinally. The sequence was collected from a woman in her fifties or sixties with COVID-19, enrolled during active disease. The sample taken for sequencing was peripheral blood. The chain has TRBV30 and TRBJ2-7, with D possibly being TRBD2 (5 bases). CDR3 in DNA: TGTGCCTGGAGTCGGGGTTTATCCTACGAGCAGTACTTC. Amino acid sequence: CAWSRGLSYEQYF. The complete variable domain, with remaining parts taken from reference TRBV30 and TRBJ2-7, reads SQTIHQWPATLVQPVGSPLSLECTVEGTSNPNLYWYRQAAGRGLQLLFYSVGIGQISSEVPQNLSASRPQDRQFILSSKKLLLSDSGFYLCAWSRGLSYEQYFGPGTRLTVT.